This T cell receptor beta chain originates from a study of cytomegalovirus exposure and HLA in healthy donors. Primers included in the PCR were 60 Vbeta and 13 Jbeta primers. Generated by immunoSEQ multiplex PCR, the TCRdb table keeps only in-frame clones and is missing some. The table lists 140,000 to 150,000 clones, approximately 80% of them singletons, with less than 5% in the top ten. V lost 2 bases and J 6 bases, leaving 18 bases between the germline ends. This CDR3 spans 15 amino acids. CDR1 and CDR2 (germline): SGHRS, YFSETQ. The rearrangement joins TRBV5-1 to TRBJ2-7, with D perhaps TRBD2 (6 bases). The origin of this receptor is a male donor in good health and CMV-seronegative. Sequencing was done on a sample of PBMCs. CDR3 in DNA: TGCGCCAGCAGCTTCCTGGTCGGGAGTTCGGGCGAGCAGTACTTC. Amino acid sequence: CASSFLVGSSGEQYF.